These 18 T cell receptor beta chains were sequenced from one sample in a study of radiotherapy plus CTLA-4 blockade in lung cancer. TCRdb's table, derived via immunoSEQ multiplex PCR, lists solely in-frame clones and lacks some. The table has approximately 76,000 clones, over 70% seen once. Sequencing was performed on peripheral blood, taken from a patient treated with radiotherapy plus ipilimumab. The receptors derive from a human donor with non-small cell lung cancer who had a partial response to radiotherapy plus ipilimumab. Some clones in this sample may be carry-over from other donors' samples.

This clone was recorded only once. The chain recombines TRBV5-4 with TRBJ2-3, with a possible D match to TRBD1 (6 bases). CDR1 and CDR2 from the germline V gene are SGHNT and YYREEE (reference sequence). This CDR3 spans 14 amino acids. Trimming removed 4 bases at V and 3 bases at J, with 12 bases between. The CDR3 nucleotides are TGTGCCAGCAGCCGAGGGGGTTTTACAGATACGCAGTATTTT. Its translation is CASSRGGFTDTQYF.

There are a few counts of this clone. The gene calls are TRBV18 and TRBJ1-1; D may be TRBD1 (5 bases). The length of the CDR3 is 13 residues. Trimming shortened V by 6 bases and J by 11 bases, and 19 bases separated the two germline ends. CDR1 and CDR2 from the germline V gene are KGHSH and LQKENI. The CDR3 reads CASSPGPRRQAFF. The CDR3 DNA is TGTGCCAGCTCGCCCGGGCCCAGGCGACAGGCTTTCTTT.

The V and J genes are TRBV9 and TRBJ2-1; 13 bases match TRBD2. Germline CDR1 reads SGDLS; CDR2 reads YYNGEE. This CDR3 has 16 amino acids. With 3 bases clipped from V and 5 bases from J, the junction kept 5 bases outside the gene matches. This CDR3 is CASSAHGTSGDNEQFF. In nucleotides, the CDR3 is TGTGCCAGCAGCGCCCACGGGACTAGCGGGGACAATGAGCAGTTCTTC.

With respect to this clone: The junction differs from germline at one of its ends, possibly a read error. V and J are TRBV27 and TRBJ2-1, with D tentatively TRBD2 (6 bases). The CDR3 totals 12 residues. Per germline, CDR1 MNHEY and CDR2 SMNVEV (reference sequence). DNA of the CDR3: TGTGCCGGCAGTTTTGGGGGGAATGAGCAGTTCTTC. Translated: CAGSFGGNEQFF.

The chain has TRBV2 and TRBJ1-1; no clear D gene. This CDR3 comprises 13 residues. Per the germline V gene, CDR1 is SNHLY and CDR2 is FYNNEI. Trimming took 4 bases from V and 1 from J, leaving 7 bases between them. In nucleotides, the CDR3 is TGTGCCAGCAGTGTTGCGGAGAACACTGAAGCTTTCTTT. Encoded protein: CASSVAENTEAFF.

J is TRBJ2-2 and V is TRBV18; 7 positions agree with TRBD1. The germline CDR1 and CDR2 sequences are KGHSH and LQKENI. The CDR3 contains 16 residues. V shed 2 bases and J 5 bases; nucleotides not matched to a gene: 8. CDR3 nucleotide sequence: TGTGCCAGCTCACCATTGACAGGGAGAGGGACCGGGGAGCTGTTTTTT. It is translated as CASSPLTGRGTGELFF.

The rearrangement uses TRBV20-1 and TRBJ1-1, with 7 bases aligning to TRBD1. This CDR3 has 11 amino acids. In germline, CDR1 is DFQATT, CDR2 SNEGSKA (reference sequence). With 5 bases clipped from V and 6 bases from J, the junction kept 3 bases outside the gene matches. The CDR3 protein is CSAAQGAEAFF. The CDR3 DNA reads as TGCAGTGCTGCGCAGGGGGCTGAAGCTTTCTTT.

This chain joins TRBV7-9 and TRBJ1-6; 10 bases map to TRBD1. The CDR3 contains 19 residues. Germline CDR1 SEHNR, CDR2 FQNEAQ (reference sequence). The junction had 10 bases not matched to a gene; V was cut back by 5 bases and J by 0 bases. CDR3 in amino acids: CASSVDRGLAGSYNSPLHF. CDR3 nucleotide sequence: TGTGCCAGCAGCGTCGACAGGGGGCTAGCTGGCTCCTATAATTCACCCCTCCACTTT.

The gene calls are TRBV28 and TRBJ1-2; 8 nucleotides match TRBD1. The CDR3 has 14 amino acids. The trim removed 3 bases at V and 5 bases at J, leaving 5 bases unmatched. The germline gives CDR1 MDHEN, CDR2 SYDVKM. The CDR3, as DNA: TGTGCCAGCAGTTTGGAACAGGGGGGATATGGCTACACCTTC. This gives the protein CASSLEQGGYGYTF.

The rearrangement uses TRBV18 and TRBJ2-5; D possibly corresponds to TRBD1 (5 bases). Per the germline V gene, CDR1 is KGHSH and CDR2 is LQKENI. CDR3 length: 13 amino acids. Trimming removed 3 bases at V and 1 base at J, with 6 bases between. The CDR3 DNA follows: TGTGCCAGCTCACCCGACAGCCAAGAGACCCAGTACTTC. It is translated as CASSPDSQETQYF.

A remark on this clone: Within the sample, other DNA sequences also encode this same CDR3. The CDR3 DNA follows: TGTGCCAGCAGCTTAGCGCCAGGAGATACGCAGTATTTT. It is translated as CASSLAPGDTQYF. The V call is TRBV7-2, the J call TRBJ2-3; D is ambiguous. The germline V gene encodes CDR1 SGHTA and CDR2 FQGNSA. V shed 0 bases and J shed 5 bases, with 6 bases lying between them. The CDR3 runs 13 residues.

The J gene is TRBJ2-5, the V gene TRBV5-1; D is possibly TRBD1 (7 bases). There are 15 residues in the CDR3. The V gene lost 2 bases and the J gene lost 3 bases, with 14 bases spanning the gap. Germline lookup yields CDR1 SGHRS and CDR2 YFSETQ. The CDR3 protein is CASSFGGGGKETQYF. The DNA for the CDR3 is TGCGCCAGCAGCTTTGGAGGGGGCGGGAAAGAGACCCAGTACTTC. Variable domain in full (rest from reference TRBV5-1 and TRBJ2-5): KAGVTQTPRYLIKTRGQQVTLSCSPISGHRSVSWYQQTPGQGLQFLFEYFSETQRNKGNFPGRFSGRQFSNSRSEMNVSTLELGDSALYLCASSFGGGGKETQYFGPGTRLLVL.

CDR3 region: CASSLGGIRFYNEQFF. The CDR3 DNA follows: TGCGCCAGCAGCTTGGGAGGTATTCGGTTCTACAATGAGCAGTTCTTC. The chain employs TRBV5-1 and TRBJ2-1, with no clear D. The CDR3 runs 16 residues. The germline V gene encodes CDR1 SGHRS and CDR2 YFSETQ. Trimming stripped 0 bases from V and 3 bases from J, with 13 bases between.

The chain has TRBV2 and TRBJ2-1, with 14 bases identical to TRBD2. The germline CDR1 and CDR2 sequences are SNHLY and FYNNEI. The V segment lost 6 bases and the J segment 4 bases; nucleotides outside the gene matches: 2. This CDR3 has 15 amino acids. The CDR3: CASRGTSGRYNEQFF. DNA for the CDR3: TGTGCCAGCAGAGGGACTAGCGGGAGATACAATGAGCAGTTCTTC.

This chain connects TRBV21-1 to TRBJ2-2; TRBD1, as called in the table, went unchecked against the DNA. TRBV21-1 is tagged as a pseudogene. The CDR3 totals 14 residues. The CDR3 spells CASTPSRGVGELFF. The DNA for the CDR3 is TGTGCCAGCACCCCGAGCAGGGGGGTCGGGGAGCTGTTTTTT.

The J gene is TRBJ1-5, the V gene TRBV4-2; no clear D. V dropped 4 bases and J dropped 0 bases, with 13 bases sitting between them. The V gene's germline CDR1 is LGHNA and CDR2 YNFKEQ. The CDR3 spans 16 residues. The CDR3 DNA sequence: TGTGCCAGCAGCCCCGTATCGGGAGATAGCAATCAGCCCCAGCATTTT. Its translation is CASSPVSGDSNQPQHF.

The genes are TRBV27 and TRBJ2-1; 8 bases line up with TRBD1. The CDR3 runs to 16 residues. Germline values: CDR1 MNHEY, CDR2 SMNVEV (reference sequence). V dropped 5 bases and J dropped 6; count of bases not matched to a gene: 12. CDR3 DNA: TGTGCCAGCAGTATGATCGGACAGGGTGAAGGCAATGAGCAGTTCTTC. It codes for CASSMIGQGEGNEQFF.

The chain carries TRBV28 and TRBJ2-7; TRBD2 matches at 11 bases. The CDR3 consists of 16 residues. V shed 5 bases and J 2 bases; nucleotides not matched to a gene: 8. CDR1 MDHEN and CDR2 SYDVKM come from the germline V gene. The CDR3 DNA follows: TGTGCCAGCAGTCGGCCGGGACTAGCGGTAACCTACGAGCAGTACTTC. Amino acid sequence: CASSRPGLAVTYEQYF. Together with reference TRBV28 and TRBJ2-7, the CDR3 gives the full variable domain: DVKVTQSSRYLVKRTGEKVFLECVQDMDHENMFWYRQDPGLGLRLIYFSYDVKMKEKGDIPEGYSVSREKKERFSLILESASTNQTSMYLCASSRPGLAVTYEQYFGPGTRLTVT.